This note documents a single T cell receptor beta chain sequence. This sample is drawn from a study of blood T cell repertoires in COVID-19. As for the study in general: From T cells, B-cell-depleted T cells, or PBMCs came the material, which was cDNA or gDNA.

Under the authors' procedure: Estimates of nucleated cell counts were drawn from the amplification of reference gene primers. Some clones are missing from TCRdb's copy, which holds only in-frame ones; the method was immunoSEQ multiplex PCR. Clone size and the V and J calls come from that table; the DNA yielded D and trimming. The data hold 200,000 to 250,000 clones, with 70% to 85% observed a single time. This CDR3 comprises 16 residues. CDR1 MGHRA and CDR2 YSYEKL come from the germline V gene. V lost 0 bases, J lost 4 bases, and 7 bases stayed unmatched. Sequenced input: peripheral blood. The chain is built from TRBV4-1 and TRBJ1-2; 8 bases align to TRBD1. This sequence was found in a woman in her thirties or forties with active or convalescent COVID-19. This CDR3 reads CASSQDAGGLGYGYTF. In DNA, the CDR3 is TGCGCCAGCAGCCAAGATGCAGGGGGCCTAGGCTATGGCTACACCTTC.